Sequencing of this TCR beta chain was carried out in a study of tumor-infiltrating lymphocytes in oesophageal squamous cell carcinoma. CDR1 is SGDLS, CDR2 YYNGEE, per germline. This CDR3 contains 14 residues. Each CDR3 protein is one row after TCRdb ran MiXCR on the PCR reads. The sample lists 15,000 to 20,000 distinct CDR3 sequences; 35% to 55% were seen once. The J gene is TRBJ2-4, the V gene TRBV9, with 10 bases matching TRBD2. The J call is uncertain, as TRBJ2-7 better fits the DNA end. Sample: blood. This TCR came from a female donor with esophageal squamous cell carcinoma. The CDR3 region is CASSTSGAVYEQYF. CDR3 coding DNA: TGTGCCAGCAGCACTAGCGGGGCTGTCTACGAGCAGTACTTC.